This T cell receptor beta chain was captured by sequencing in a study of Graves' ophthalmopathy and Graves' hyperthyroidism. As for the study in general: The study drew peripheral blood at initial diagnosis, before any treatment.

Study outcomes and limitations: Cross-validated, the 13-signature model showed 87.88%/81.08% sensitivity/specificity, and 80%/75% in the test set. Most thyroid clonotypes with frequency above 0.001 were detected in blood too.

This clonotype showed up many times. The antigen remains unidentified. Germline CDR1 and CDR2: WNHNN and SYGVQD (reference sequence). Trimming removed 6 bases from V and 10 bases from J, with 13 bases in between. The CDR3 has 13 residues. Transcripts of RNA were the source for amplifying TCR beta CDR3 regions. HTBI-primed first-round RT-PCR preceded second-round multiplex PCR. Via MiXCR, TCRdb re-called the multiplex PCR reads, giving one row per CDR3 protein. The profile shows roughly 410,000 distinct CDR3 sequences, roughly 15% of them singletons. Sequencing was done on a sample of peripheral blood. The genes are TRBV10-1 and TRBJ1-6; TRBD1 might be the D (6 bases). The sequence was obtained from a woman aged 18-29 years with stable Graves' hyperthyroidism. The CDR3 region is CASSRGSRSPLHF. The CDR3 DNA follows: TGCGCCAGCAGCAGGGGTTCTAGGTCACCCCTCCACTTT.